The 3 T cell receptor beta chains below come from one sample, sequenced in a study of blood T cell repertoires in COVID-19. Assay used: immunoSEQ multiplex PCR; TCRdb lists only in-frame clones, some missing. Found here are 70,000 to 95,000 clones, around 90% of them singletons; the top ten hold about 7.3%. Sample: peripheral blood. The receptors shown here come from a man between 65 and 85 years old with acute or convalescent COVID-19.

The gene calls are TRBV18 and TRBJ2-5; D is perhaps TRBD1 (6 bases). The CDR3 extends over 15 amino acids. Trimming took off 2 bases at V and 2 bases at J, with 12 bases between the two ends. Germline V CDR1 and CDR2: KGHSH, LQKENI. The CDR3 here is CASSPTQGLQETQYF. CDR3 coding DNA: TGTGCCAGCTCACCAACCCAGGGGTTACAAGAGACCCAGTACTTC.

V is TRBV6-5 and J is TRBJ1-5; a weak D match, TRBD1 (6 bases). Deletions cut 6 bases from V and 2 bases from J, with 14 bases between. The CDR3 totals 15 residues. The germline V gene encodes CDR1 MNHEY and CDR2 SVGAGI. This CDR3 is CASSRGAGGNQPQHF. The CDR3 bases are TGTGCCAGCAGCCGGGGGGCAGGGGGCAATCAGCCCCAGCATTTT.

V gene TRBV19 combines with J gene TRBJ2-3; TRBD1 agrees at 7 bases. V shed 6 bases, J shed 2 bases, and the junction held 11 bases outside the gene matches. The CDR3 has 16 residues. Germline CDR1 is LNHDA and CDR2 is SQIVND (reference sequence). In nucleotides, the CDR3 is TGTGCCAGTAGCCCGACAGGGCAACTAGTCACAGATACGCAGTATTTT. This codes for CASSPTGQLVTDTQYF.